A selection of T cell receptor beta chains follows, all from one sample in a study of CD8+ T cells in alopecia areata. Sequencing was performed with immunoSEQ multiplex PCR; in TCRdb, only in-frame clones are kept and a portion is missing. The sample has 75,000 to 80,000 clones; approximately 64% are singletons. Sequences were derived from CD8+ T cells sorted from blood, sampled at week 24, from a patient treated with tofacitinib. All receptors derive from a human donor with alopecia areata. Both conserved end residues are part of each CDR3. The order of the fields is clone size, V gene, J gene, D gene, CDR3 protein, CDR3 DNA. D genes are given only for firm matches. Expanded clones are given a class, and other clones once, few, many or no size at all.

clone_size: many
v_call: TRBV27
j_call: TRBJ1-5
d_call: TRBD1
cdr3_aa: CASSMGQPSNQPQHF
cdr3_nt: TGTGCCAGCAGTATGGGACAGCCCAGCAATCAGCCCCAGCATTTT

clone_size: NA
v_call: TRBV27
j_call: TRBJ2-7
d_call: TRBD1
cdr3_aa: CATSTGNPSEQYF
cdr3_nt: TGTGCCACCTCGACAGGGAATCCCTCCGAGCAGTACTTC

clone_size: few
v_call: TRBV29-1
j_call: TRBJ2-7
d_call: NA
cdr3_aa: CSVRTESSYEQYF
cdr3_nt: TGCAGCGTTAGGACAGAGAGCTCCTACGAGCAGTACTTC

clone_size: NA
v_call: TRBV7-3
j_call: TRBJ2-7
d_call: NA
cdr3_aa: CASSFDRTLYEQYF
cdr3_nt: TGTGCCAGCAGCTTTGACAGGACCCTCTACGAGCAGTACTTC

clone_size: NA
v_call: TRBV19
j_call: TRBJ1-5
d_call: NA
cdr3_aa: CASSKGDTRGEPQHF
cdr3_nt: TGTGCCAGTAGTAAAGGGGACACCCGGGGGGAGCCCCAGCATTTT

clone_size: few
v_call: TRBV7-9
j_call: TRBJ2-7
d_call: NA
cdr3_aa: CASSLGSYEQYF
cdr3_nt: TGTGCCAGCAGCTTAGGAAGCTACGAGCAGTACTTC

clone_size: NA
v_call: TRBV7-6
j_call: TRBJ1-2
d_call: NA
cdr3_aa: CASSLADRQGYTF
cdr3_nt: TGTGCCAGCAGCTTAGCGGACAGACAGGGCTACACCTTC

clone_size: NA
v_call: TRBV28
j_call: TRBJ2-1
d_call: TRBD2
cdr3_aa: CASSRTSGLYNEQFF
cdr3_nt: TGTGCCAGCAGTCGAACTAGCGGGCTTTACAATGAGCAGTTCTTC

clone_size: NA
v_call: TRBV7-8
j_call: TRBJ2-5
d_call: NA
cdr3_aa: CASSSITLGTQYF
cdr3_nt: TGTGCCAGCAGCTCCATCACACTAGGGACCCAGTACTTC

clone_size: NA
v_call: TRBV27
j_call: TRBJ1-3
d_call: NA
cdr3_aa: CASRAPSEVSGNTIYF
cdr3_nt: TGTGCCAGCAGGGCCCCGTCAGAGGTTTCTGGAAACACCATATATTTT

clone_size: NA
v_call: TRBV7-9
j_call: TRBJ1-1
d_call: NA
cdr3_aa: CASSFAVYTEAFF
cdr3_nt: TGTGCCAGCAGCTTCGCGGTCTACACTGAAGCTTTCTTT

clone_size: few
v_call: TRBV7-9
j_call: TRBJ2-1
d_call: TRBD1
cdr3_aa: CASSSWTGGTYNEQFF
cdr3_nt: TGTGCCAGCAGCTCCTGGACAGGGGGGACCTACAATGAGCAGTTCTTC

clone_size: few
v_call: TRBV13
j_call: TRBJ2-3
d_call: NA
cdr3_aa: CASSLGVDTQYF
cdr3_nt: TGTGCCAGCAGCTTGGGTGTCGATACGCAGTATTTT

clone_size: NA
v_call: TRBV7-2
j_call: TRBJ2-7
d_call: NA
cdr3_aa: CASSSHGGTNEQYF
cdr3_nt: TGTGCCAGCAGCTCCCATGGGGGAACCAACGAGCAGTACTTC

clone_size: NA
v_call: TRBV4-1
j_call: TRBJ2-2
d_call: TRBD2
cdr3_aa: CASSHPPGLAGGGLFF
cdr3_nt: TGCGCCAGCAGCCATCCCCCGGGACTAGCGGGAGGAGGGTTGTTTTTT

clone_size: NA
v_call: TRBV23-1
j_call: TRBJ2-7
d_call: TRBD2
cdr3_aa: CASSLAGDRGEQYF
cdr3_nt: TGCGCCAGCAGTCTCGCGGGGGACCGAGGCGAGCAGTACTTC

clone_size: few
v_call: TRBV21-1
j_call: TRBJ2-1
d_call: NA
cdr3_aa: CASSQPGQGAASGLSYNEQFF
cdr3_nt: TGTGCCAGCAGCCAACCGGGACAGGGGGCGGCTAGCGGGCTTTCCTACAATGAGCAGTTCTTC

clone_size: NA
v_call: TRBV13
j_call: TRBJ2-2
d_call: TRBD1
cdr3_aa: CASSQQGAAGELFF
cdr3_nt: TGTGCCAGCAGCCAACAGGGGGCGGCCGGGGAGCTGTTTTTT

clone_size: NA
v_call: TRBV27
j_call: TRBJ1-4
d_call: NA
cdr3_aa: CASSLVYGGVNEKLFF
cdr3_nt: TGTGCCAGCAGTCTCGTTTACGGGGGGGTTAATGAAAAACTGTTTTTT

clone_size: NA
v_call: TRBV14
j_call: TRBJ2-7
d_call: NA
cdr3_aa: CASSQDTSSYEQYF
cdr3_nt: TGTGCCAGCAGCCAAGACACCAGCTCCTACGAGCAGTACTTC

clone_size: medium-sized
v_call: TRBV6-5
j_call: TRBJ2-7
d_call: NA
cdr3_aa: CASSYGQHYEQYF
cdr3_nt: TGTGCCAGCAGTTATGGGCAGCACTACGAGCAGTACTTC

clone_size: few
v_call: TRBV19
j_call: TRBJ2-1
d_call: NA
cdr3_aa: CASSPFGDPFGNEQFF
cdr3_nt: TGTGCCAGTAGTCCCTTTGGGGACCCCTTCGGCAATGAGCAGTTCTTC

clone_size: few
v_call: TRBV23-1
j_call: TRBJ1-1
d_call: NA
cdr3_aa: CASSRQDRGDTEAFF
cdr3_nt: TGCGCCAGCAGTCGGCAGGACAGAGGGGACACTGAAGCTTTCTTT

clone_size: NA
v_call: TRBV27
j_call: TRBJ1-2
d_call: NA
cdr3_aa: CASSLLGGGYGYTF
cdr3_nt: TGTGCCAGCAGTTTATTGGGGGGTGGCTATGGCTACACCTTC

clone_size: NA
v_call: TRBV19
j_call: TRBJ2-7
d_call: NA
cdr3_aa: CASSAGTTSYEQYF
cdr3_nt: TGTGCCAGTAGCGCCGGGACAACATCCTACGAGCAGTACTTC

clone_size: once
v_call: TRBV6-6
j_call: TRBJ2-7
d_call: NA
cdr3_aa: CASSLPGPTYEQYF
cdr3_nt: TGTGCCAGCAGTTTACCGGGACCTACCTACGAGCAGTACTTC

clone_size: NA
v_call: TRBV4-1
j_call: TRBJ2-6
d_call: TRBD2
cdr3_aa: CASSRGGTGANVLTF
cdr3_nt: TGCGCCAGCAGCCGGGGGGGAACTGGGGCCAACGTCCTGACTTTC

clone_size: NA
v_call: TRBV29-1
j_call: TRBJ2-7
d_call: NA
cdr3_aa: CSVVARYEQYF
cdr3_nt: TGCAGCGTTGTTGCGCGCTACGAGCAGTACTTC

clone_size: NA
v_call: TRBV27
j_call: TRBJ1-5
d_call: NA
cdr3_aa: CASSFTANSNQPQHF
cdr3_nt: TGTGCCAGCAGTTTCACAGCGAATAGCAATCAGCCCCAGCATTTT